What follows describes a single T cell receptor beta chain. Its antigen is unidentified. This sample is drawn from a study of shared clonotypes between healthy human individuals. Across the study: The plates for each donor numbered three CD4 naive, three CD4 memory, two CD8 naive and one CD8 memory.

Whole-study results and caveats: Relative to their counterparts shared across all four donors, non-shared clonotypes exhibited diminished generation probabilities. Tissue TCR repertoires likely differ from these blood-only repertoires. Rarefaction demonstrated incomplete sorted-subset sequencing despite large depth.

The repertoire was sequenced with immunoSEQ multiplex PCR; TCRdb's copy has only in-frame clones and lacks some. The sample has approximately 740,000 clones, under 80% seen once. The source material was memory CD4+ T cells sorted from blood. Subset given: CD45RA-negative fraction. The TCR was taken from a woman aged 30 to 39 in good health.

CDR3 sequence reads: CASSLAPLAAPSTDTQYF. The CDR3 DNA is TGCGCCAGCAGCTTGGCCCCCCTAGCGGCCCCTTCCACAGATACGCAGTATTTT. V and J are TRBV5-1 and TRBJ2-3; 7 nucleotides match TRBD2. This CDR3 spans 18 amino acids. Germline CDR1 reads SGHRS; CDR2 reads YFSETQ. With V trimmed by 0 bases and J by 2 bases, 12 bases remained unmatched.